This T cell receptor beta chain was recorded in a study of tumor-infiltrating lymphocytes in primary liver carcinoma. Extraction of RNA together with DNA used about 17-30 mg of unsorted bulk tissue. Chronic HBV infection was present in the patients, who were treatment-naive. A constant-region primer primed TCR beta cDNA synthesis from around 500 ng of total RNA. Slightly modified ARM-PCR served as the procedure for the TCR beta libraries. These libraries came from three rounds of nested multiplex PCR. For 10 cycles apiece, the opening two PCR rounds ran with TRBV1-TRBV30 forward primers and a C-beta reverse primer. From the multiplex PCR reads, TCRdb called clonotypes with MiXCR, one entry per CDR3 protein. The sample records about 84,000 distinct CDR3 sequences, 55% to 85% being singletons. A note on this clonotype: The conserved closing phenylalanine or tryptophan is absent in this CDR3, likely reflecting a read error.

V lost 2 bases, J lost 5 bases, and 21 bases stayed unmatched. The CDR3 has 18 amino acids. Looked up from germline, CDR1 is SQVTM and CDR2 is ANQGSEA. Source material: liver tumor tissue from sampling region 1. Subset of the sample: tumor region T1, superior pole. V is TRBV29-1 and J is TRBJ2-7; TRBD2 matches 7 bases. The source of this sequence is a man between 35 and 55 years old with primary liver carcinoma and hepatitis B virus infection. CDR3 loop: CSVESRGRITGVDDEQYL. The CDR3 coding sequence is TGCAGCGTTGAAAGTCGCGGGAGAATTACCGGCGTGGACGACGAGCAGTACCTC.